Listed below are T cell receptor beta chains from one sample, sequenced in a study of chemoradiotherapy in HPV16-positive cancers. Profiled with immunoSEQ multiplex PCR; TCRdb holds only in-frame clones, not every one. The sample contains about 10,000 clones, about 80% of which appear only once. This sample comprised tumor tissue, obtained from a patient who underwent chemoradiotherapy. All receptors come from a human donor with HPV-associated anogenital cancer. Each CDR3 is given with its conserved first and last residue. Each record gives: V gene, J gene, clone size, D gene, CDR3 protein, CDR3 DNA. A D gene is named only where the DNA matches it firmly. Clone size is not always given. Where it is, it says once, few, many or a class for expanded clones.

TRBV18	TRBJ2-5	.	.	CASSRTAQETQYF	TGTGCCAGCTCACGGACGGCCCAAGAGACCCAGTACTTC
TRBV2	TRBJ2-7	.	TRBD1	CASSTLDRPYEQYF	TGTGCCAGCAGCACCCTGGACAGGCCCTACGAGCAGTACTTC
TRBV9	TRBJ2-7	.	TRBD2	CASSPGGGEQYF	TGTGCCAGCAGCCCGGGGGGGGGCGAGCAGTACTTC
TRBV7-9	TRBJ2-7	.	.	CASSPKGPSGYEQYF	TGTGCCAGCAGCCCAAAGGGTCCCTCAGGCTACGAGCAGTACTTC
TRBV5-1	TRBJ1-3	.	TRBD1	CASSLDGTGDSSGNTIYF	TGCGCCAGCAGCTTGGACGGGACAGGGGATTCCTCTGGAAACACCATATATTTT
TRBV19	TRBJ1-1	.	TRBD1	CASSPGQGAFAEAFF	TGTGCCAGTAGTCCCGGGCAGGGGGCCTTTGCTGAAGCTTTCTTT
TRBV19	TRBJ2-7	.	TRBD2	CASSISAGGIYEQYF	TGTGCCAGTAGTATTTCAGCGGGGGGGATTTACGAGCAGTACTTC
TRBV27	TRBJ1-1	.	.	CASSWGGVDTEAFF	TGTGCCAGCAGTTGGGGGGGCGTTGACACTGAAGCTTTCTTT
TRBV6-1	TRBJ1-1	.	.	CASSVRGSTEAFF	TGTGCCAGCAGTGTGCGGGGGAGCACTGAAGCTTTCTTT
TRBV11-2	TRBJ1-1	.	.	CASSLVQGREDPEAFF	TGTGCCAGCAGCTTAGTACAGGGAAGGGAGGATCCTGAAGCTTTCTTT
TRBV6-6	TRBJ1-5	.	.	CASSSRGGNQPQHF	TGTGCCAGCAGCTCCCGGGGCGGCAATCAGCCCCAGCATTTT
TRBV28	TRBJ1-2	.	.	CASSSFTGPTGSGYTF	TGTGCCAGCAGTTCTTTTACAGGGCCTACCGGGAGTGGCTACACCTTC
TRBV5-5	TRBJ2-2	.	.	CASSLAAGSNTGELFF	TGTGCCAGCAGCTTGGCCGCCGGATCGAACACCGGGGAGCTGTTTTTT
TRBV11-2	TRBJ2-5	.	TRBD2	CASSLGGVRGETQYF	TGTGCCAGCAGCTTGGGAGGGGTTCGAGGGGAGACCCAGTACTTC
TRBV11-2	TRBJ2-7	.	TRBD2	CASSRGTSGGEQYF	TGTGCCAGCAGCAGGGGGACTAGCGGGGGGGAGCAGTACTTC
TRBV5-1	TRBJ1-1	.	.	CASNRGGRDTEAFF	TGCGCCAGCAACCGTGGTGGCAGGGACACTGAAGCTTTCTTT
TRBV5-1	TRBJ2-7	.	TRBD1	CASTLTGALSYEQYF	TGCGCCAGCACCTTGACAGGGGCACTTTCCTACGAGCAGTACTTC
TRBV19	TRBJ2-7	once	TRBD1	CASSMNRGSTEQYF	TGTGCCAGTAGTATGAACAGGGGTAGCACCGAGCAGTACTTC
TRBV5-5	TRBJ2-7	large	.	CASSTDPPYEQYF	TGTGCCAGCAGCACGGACCCCCCCTACGAGCAGTACTTC
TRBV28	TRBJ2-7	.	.	CASSFEAAYEQYF	TGTGCCAGCAGTTTCGAGGCAGCCTACGAGCAGTACTTC
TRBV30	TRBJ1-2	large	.	CAWSVAQGPYGYTF	TGTGCCTGGAGTGTCGCACAGGGCCCCTATGGCTACACCTTC
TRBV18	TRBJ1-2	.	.	CASSPKGRGELGGYTF	TGTGCCAGCTCACCAAAGGGCCGAGGGGAGCTCGGTGGCTACACCTTC
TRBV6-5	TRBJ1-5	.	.	CASSYKRVGQPQHF	TGTGCCAGCAGTTACAAGAGGGTTGGTCAGCCCCAGCATTTT
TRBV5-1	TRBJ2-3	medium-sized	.	CASSQGDGTTDTQYF	TGCGCCAGCAGCCAAGGCGACGGGACCACAGATACGCAGTATTTT
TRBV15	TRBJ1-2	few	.	CATRMVGDYGYTF	TGTGCCACTAGAATGGTCGGCGACTATGGCTACACCTTC
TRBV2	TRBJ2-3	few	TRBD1	CASSPGTASTDTQYF	TGTGCCAGCAGCCCTGGGACAGCTAGCACAGATACGCAGTATTTT
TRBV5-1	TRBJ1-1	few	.	CASSLDVGVAFF	TGCGCCAGCAGCTTGGATGTGGGTGTAGCTTTCTTT
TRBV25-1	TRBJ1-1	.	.	CASIPGRGNTEAFF	TGTGCCAGCATCCCCGGGCGCGGGAACACTGAAGCTTTCTTT
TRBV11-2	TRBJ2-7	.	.	CASSLGASVQYF	TGTGCCAGCAGCTTAGGGGCTTCGGTGCAGTACTTC
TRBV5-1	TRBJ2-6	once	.	CASSRDRPGEANVLTF	TGCGCCAGCAGCCGCGACAGGCCAGGGGAGGCCAACGTCCTGACTTTC
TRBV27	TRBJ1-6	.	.	CASSWASTQGNSPLHF	TGTGCCAGCAGTTGGGCAAGCACCCAAGGGAATTCACCCCTCCACTTT
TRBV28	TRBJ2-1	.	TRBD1	CASSLGTGSFSSYNEQFF	TGTGCCAGCAGTTTAGGGACAGGGTCATTTAGCTCCTACAATGAGCAGTTCTTC
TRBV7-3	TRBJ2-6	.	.	CASSPVGETGANVLTF	TGTGCCAGCAGCCCCGTTGGGGAGACTGGGGCCAACGTCCTGACTTTC
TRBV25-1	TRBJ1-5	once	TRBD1	CASSATGGGQPQHF	TGTGCCAGCAGTGCCACAGGGGGGGGTCAGCCCCAGCATTTT
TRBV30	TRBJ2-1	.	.	CAWIEAHNEQFF	TGTGCCTGGATAGAGGCGCACAATGAGCAGTTCTTC
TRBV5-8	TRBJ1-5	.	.	CASSWGNQPQHF	TGTGCCAGCAGCTGGGGCAATCAGCCCCAGCATTTT
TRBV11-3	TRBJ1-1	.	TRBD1	CASSFSGGTEAFF	TGTGCCAGCAGCTTCTCAGGGGGGACTGAAGCTTTCTTT
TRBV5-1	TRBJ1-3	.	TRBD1	CASSLEGAWAGNTIYF	TGCGCCAGCAGCTTGGAGGGGGCTTGGGCTGGAAACACCATATATTTT
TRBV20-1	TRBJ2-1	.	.	CSAQGEAEQFF	TGCAGTGCCCAAGGGGAGGCTGAGCAGTTCTTC
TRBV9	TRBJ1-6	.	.	CASSVEGWNSPLHF	TGTGCCAGCAGCGTAGAGGGATGGAATTCACCCCTCCACTTT
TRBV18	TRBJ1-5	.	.	CASSPVDSQPQHF	TGTGCCAGCTCACCAGTAGACAGTCAGCCCCAGCATTTT
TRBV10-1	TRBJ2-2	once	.	CASSEGSVTGELFF	TGCGCCAGCAGTGAGGGGTCGGTCACCGGGGAGCTGTTTTTT
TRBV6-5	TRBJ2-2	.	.	CASRPVISGELFF	TGTGCCAGCAGACCCGTAATATCCGGGGAGCTGTTTTTT
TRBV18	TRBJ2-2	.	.	CASSPSEAMAGELFF	TGTGCCAGCTCACCATCAGAAGCCATGGCCGGGGAGCTGTTTTTT
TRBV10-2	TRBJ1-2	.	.	CASKEGTYGYTF	TGCGCCAGCAAAGAGGGGACCTATGGCTACACCTTC
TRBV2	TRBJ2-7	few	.	CASSEARERPYEQYF	TGTGCCAGCAGTGAAGCGCGTGAGAGGCCCTACGAGCAGTACTTC
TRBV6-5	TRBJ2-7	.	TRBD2	CASSYSAGGPYEQYF	TGTGCCAGCAGTTACTCGGCGGGGGGCCCTTACGAGCAGTACTTC
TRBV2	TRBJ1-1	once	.	CASSEGGKLNEAFF	TGTGCCAGCAGTGAAGGGGGTAAATTGAATGAAGCTTTCTTT
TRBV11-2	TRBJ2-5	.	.	CASSRDGARETQYF	TGTGCCAGCAGCCGAGACGGCGCCAGGGAGACCCAGTACTTC
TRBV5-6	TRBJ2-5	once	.	CASSLVETQYF	TGTGCCAGCAGCTTAGTAGAGACCCAGTACTTC
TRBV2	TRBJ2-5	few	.	CASSTRSGTSGDF	TGTGCCAGCAGTACTAGATCTGGGACTTCGGGGGACTTC